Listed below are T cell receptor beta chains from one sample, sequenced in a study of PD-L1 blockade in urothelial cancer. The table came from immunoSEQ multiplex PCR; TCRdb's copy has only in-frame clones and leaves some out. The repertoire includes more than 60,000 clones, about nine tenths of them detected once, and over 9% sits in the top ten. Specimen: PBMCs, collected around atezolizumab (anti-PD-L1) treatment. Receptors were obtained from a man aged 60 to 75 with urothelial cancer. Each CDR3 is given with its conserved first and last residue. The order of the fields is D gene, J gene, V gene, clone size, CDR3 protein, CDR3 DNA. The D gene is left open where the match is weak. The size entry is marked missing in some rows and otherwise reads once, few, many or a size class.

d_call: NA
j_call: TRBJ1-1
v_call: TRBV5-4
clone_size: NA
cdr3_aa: CASNRKQVGLTEAFF
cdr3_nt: TGTGCCAGCAACCGCAAGCAGGTTGGGCTAACTGAAGCTTTCTTT

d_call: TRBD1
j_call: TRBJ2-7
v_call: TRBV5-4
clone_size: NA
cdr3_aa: CASSLAGQSYEQYF
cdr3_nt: TGTGCCAGCAGCTTGGCGGGACAGAGCTACGAGCAGTACTTC

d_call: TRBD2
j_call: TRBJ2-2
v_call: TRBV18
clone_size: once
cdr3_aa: CASSPLSSGRADTGELFF
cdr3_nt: TGTGCCAGCTCACCACTTTCAAGCGGGAGGGCCGACACCGGGGAGCTGTTTTTT

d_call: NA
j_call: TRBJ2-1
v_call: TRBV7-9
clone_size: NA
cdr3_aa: CASNNEQFF
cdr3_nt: TGTGCCAGTAACAATGAGCAGTTCTTC

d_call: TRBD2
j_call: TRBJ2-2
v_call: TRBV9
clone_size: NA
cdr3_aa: CASSLSGGATGELFF
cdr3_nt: TGTGCCAGCAGCCTCAGCGGGGGGGCCACCGGGGAGCTGTTTTTT

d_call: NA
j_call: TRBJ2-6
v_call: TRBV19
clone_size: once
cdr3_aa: CASREDSGANVLTF
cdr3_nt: TGTGCCAGTAGAGAGGACTCTGGGGCCAACGTCCTGACTTTC

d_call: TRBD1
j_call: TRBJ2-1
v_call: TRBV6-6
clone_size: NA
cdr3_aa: CASSSDRGVYNEQFF
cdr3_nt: TGTGCCAGCAGTTCGGACAGGGGCGTTTACAATGAGCAGTTCTTC

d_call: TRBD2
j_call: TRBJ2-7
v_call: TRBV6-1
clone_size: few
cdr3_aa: CASIPWSGSSYEQYF
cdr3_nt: TGTGCCAGCATCCCGTGGAGCGGGAGCTCCTACGAGCAGTACTTC

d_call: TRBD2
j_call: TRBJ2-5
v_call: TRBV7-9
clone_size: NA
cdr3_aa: CASSFLAGIQETQYF
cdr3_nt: TGTGCCAGCAGCTTTCTAGCGGGGATCCAAGAGACCCAGTACTTC

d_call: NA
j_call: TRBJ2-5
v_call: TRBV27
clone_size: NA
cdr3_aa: CASSGWGREETQYF
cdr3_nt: TGTGCCAGCAGCGGGTGGGGCAGAGAAGAGACCCAGTACTTC

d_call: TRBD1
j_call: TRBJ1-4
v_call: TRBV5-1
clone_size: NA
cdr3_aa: CASTTGGGGEKLFF
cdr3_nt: TGCGCCAGCACCACAGGGGGGGGCGGAGAAAAACTGTTTTTT

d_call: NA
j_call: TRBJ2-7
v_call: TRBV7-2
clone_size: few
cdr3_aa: CASSSHSTGRGEQYF
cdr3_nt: TGTGCCAGCAGCTCCCATTCCACCGGCCGGGGCGAGCAGTACTTC

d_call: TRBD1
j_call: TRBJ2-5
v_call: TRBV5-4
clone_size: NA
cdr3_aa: CASSLTGDLATQYF
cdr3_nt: TGTGCCAGCAGCTTGACAGGGGATCTGGCGACCCAGTACTTC

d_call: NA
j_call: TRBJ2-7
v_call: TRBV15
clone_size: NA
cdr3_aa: CATSQDSTYSYEQYF
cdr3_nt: TGTGCCACCAGCCAGGACAGTACTTACTCCTACGAGCAGTACTTC

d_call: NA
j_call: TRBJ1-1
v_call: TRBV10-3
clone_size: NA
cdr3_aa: CAISGGVGTEAFF
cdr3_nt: TGTGCCATCAGTGGGGGAGTGGGCACTGAAGCTTTCTTT

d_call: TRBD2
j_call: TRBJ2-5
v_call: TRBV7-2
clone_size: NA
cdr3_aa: CASSPALAGGASWYF
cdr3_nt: TGTGCCAGCAGCCCAGCCCTAGCGGGAGGGGCCTCTTGGTACTTC

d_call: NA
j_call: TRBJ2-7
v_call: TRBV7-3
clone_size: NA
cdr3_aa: CASSSSVVNEQYF
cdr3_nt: TGTGCCAGCAGCTCCTCGGTCGTCAACGAGCAGTACTTC

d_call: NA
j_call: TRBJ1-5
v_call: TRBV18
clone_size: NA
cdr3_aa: CASSPQSNQPQHF
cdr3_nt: TGTGCCAGCTCACCCCAGAGCAATCAGCCCCAGCATTTT

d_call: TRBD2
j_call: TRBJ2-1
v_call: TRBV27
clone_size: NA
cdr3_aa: CASSAPWAGGNNEQFF
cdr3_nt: TGTGCCAGCAGTGCCCCCTGGGCGGGAGGCAACAATGAGCAGTTCTTC

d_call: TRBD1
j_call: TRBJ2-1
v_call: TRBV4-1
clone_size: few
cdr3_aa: CASSPGTANNEQFF
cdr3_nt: TGCGCCAGCAGCCCTGGGACAGCGAACAATGAGCAGTTCTTC

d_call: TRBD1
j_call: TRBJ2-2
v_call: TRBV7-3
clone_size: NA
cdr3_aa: CASSYPERGHTGELFF
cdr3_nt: TGTGCCAGCAGCTACCCGGAGAGGGGGCACACCGGGGAGCTGTTTTTT

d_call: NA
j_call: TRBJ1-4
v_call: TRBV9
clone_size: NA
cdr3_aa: CASSSRVAGGEKLFF
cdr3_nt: TGTGCCAGCAGCTCCCGAGTTGCCGGCGGAGAAAAACTGTTTTTT

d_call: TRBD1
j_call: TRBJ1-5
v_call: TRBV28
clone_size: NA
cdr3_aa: CASSLPRNRGGTQPQHF
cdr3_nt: TGTGCCAGCAGTCTGCCCCGAAACAGGGGTGGTACTCAGCCCCAGCATTTT

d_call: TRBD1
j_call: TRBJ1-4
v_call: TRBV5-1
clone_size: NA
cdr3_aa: CASSLVGTGGGEKLFF
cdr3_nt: TGCGCCAGCAGCTTGGTTGGGACAGGGGGCGGTGAAAAACTGTTTTTT

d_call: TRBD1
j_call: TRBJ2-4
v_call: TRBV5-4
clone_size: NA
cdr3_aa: CASSSRRTGGKNIQYF
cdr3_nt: TGTGCCAGCAGCTCCCGGCGTACAGGGGGCAAAAACATTCAGTACTTC

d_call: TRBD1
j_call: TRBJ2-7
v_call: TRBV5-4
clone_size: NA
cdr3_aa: CASSGRTGPYEQYF
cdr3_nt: TGTGCCAGCAGCGGCAGGACAGGGCCCTACGAGCAGTACTTC

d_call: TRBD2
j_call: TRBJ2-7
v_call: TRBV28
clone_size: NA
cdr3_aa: CASSSGGSYEQYF
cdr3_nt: TGTGCCAGCAGTTCCGGGGGGTCCTACGAGCAGTACTTC

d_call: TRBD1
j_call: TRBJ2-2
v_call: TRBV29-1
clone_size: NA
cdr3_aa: CSVRTGRLAGELFF
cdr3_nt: TGCAGCGTCCGGACAGGGAGGTTGGCCGGGGAGCTGTTTTTT

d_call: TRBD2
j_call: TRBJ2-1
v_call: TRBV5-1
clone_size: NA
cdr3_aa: CASAAVAGGNEQFF
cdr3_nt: TGCGCCAGCGCCGCCGTAGCGGGAGGCAATGAGCAGTTCTTC

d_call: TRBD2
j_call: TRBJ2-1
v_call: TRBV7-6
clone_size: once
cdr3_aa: CASSYSLAGGFYNEQFF
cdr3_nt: TGTGCCAGCAGTTACTCCCTAGCGGGAGGGTTCTACAATGAGCAGTTCTTC

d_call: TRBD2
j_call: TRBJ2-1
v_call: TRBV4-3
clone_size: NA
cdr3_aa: CASNRAGASNNEQFF
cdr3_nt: TGCGCCAGCAATAGAGCGGGAGCGTCGAACAATGAGCAGTTCTTC

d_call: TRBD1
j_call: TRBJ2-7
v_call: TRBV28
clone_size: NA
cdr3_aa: CASRPTGVNEQYF
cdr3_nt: TGTGCCAGCAGGCCTACAGGGGTAAACGAGCAGTACTTC

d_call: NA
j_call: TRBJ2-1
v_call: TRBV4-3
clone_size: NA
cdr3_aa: CASSHRRGEQFF
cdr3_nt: TGCGCCAGCAGCCATCGAAGGGGTGAGCAGTTCTTC

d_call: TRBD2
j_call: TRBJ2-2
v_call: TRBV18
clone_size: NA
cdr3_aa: CASSPSGETGELFF
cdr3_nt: TGTGCCAGCTCACCTAGCGGGGAGACCGGGGAGCTGTTTTTT

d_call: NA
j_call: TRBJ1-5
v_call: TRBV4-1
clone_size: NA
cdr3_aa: CASSLTQGSNQPQHF
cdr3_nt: TGCGCCAGCAGCCTCACTCAGGGGAGCAATCAGCCCCAGCATTTT

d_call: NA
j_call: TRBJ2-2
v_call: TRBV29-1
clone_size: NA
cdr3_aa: CSVRAGVGNTGELFF
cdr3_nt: TGCAGCGTGAGGGCAGGGGTCGGCAACACCGGGGAGCTGTTTTTT

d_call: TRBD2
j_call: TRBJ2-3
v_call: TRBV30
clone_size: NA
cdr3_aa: CAWYPGASGGTQYF
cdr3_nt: TGTGCCTGGTACCCTGGGGCTAGCGGGGGAACGCAGTATTTT

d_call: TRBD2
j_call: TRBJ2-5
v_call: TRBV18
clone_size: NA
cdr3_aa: CASSPRDGGAQETQYF
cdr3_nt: TGTGCCAGCTCACCAAGAGACGGGGGGGCCCAAGAGACCCAGTACTTC

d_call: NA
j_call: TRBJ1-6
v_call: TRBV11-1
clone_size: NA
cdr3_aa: CASSLGLNSPLHF
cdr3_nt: TGTGCCAGCAGCTTGGGACTGAATTCACCCCTCCACTTT

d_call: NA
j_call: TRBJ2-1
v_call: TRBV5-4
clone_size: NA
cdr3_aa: CASSGSSGAVTGSYNEQFF
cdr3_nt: TGTGCCAGCAGTGGTTCCTCCGGGGCGGTGACAGGCTCCTACAATGAGCAGTTCTTC

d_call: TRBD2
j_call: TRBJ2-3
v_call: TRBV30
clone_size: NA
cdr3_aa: CAWTAGTSGTDTQYF
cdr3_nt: TGTGCCTGGACCGCCGGGACTAGCGGCACAGATACGCAGTATTTT

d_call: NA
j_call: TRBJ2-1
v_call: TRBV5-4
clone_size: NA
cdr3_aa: CASSLRGSSYNEQFF
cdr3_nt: TGTGCCAGCAGCTTGCGAGGCAGCTCCTACAATGAGCAGTTCTTC

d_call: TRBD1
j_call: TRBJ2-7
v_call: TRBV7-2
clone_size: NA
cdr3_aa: CASSPYGTGSYEQYF
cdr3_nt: TGTGCCAGCAGCCCCTACGGGACAGGGTCTTACGAGCAGTACTTC

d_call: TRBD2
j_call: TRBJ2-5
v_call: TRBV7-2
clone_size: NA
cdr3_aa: CASSTSGNKETQYF
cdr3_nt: TGTGCCAGCAGCACTAGCGGGAATAAAGAGACCCAGTACTTC

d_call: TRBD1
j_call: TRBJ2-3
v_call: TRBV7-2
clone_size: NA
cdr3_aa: CASSLARTGTDTQYF
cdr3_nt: TGTGCCAGCAGCTTAGCCAGGACAGGGACAGATACGCAGTATTTT

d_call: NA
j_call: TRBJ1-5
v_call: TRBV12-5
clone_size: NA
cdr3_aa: CASGLVLYRERGPQHF
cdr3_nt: TGTGCTAGTGGTTTGGTACTATACAGGGAAAGAGGGCCCCAGCATTTT

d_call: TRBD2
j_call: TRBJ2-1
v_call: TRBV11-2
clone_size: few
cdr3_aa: CASSPRRGGWDEQFF
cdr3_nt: TGTGCCAGCAGCCCCCGGCGGGGGGGTTGGGATGAGCAGTTCTTC